These 17 T cell receptor beta chains share one sample of origin, sequenced in a study of T cells after yellow fever vaccination. TCRdb re-called the 5' RACE reads through MiXCR, storing one row per CDR3 protein. Among hundreds of thousands of distinct CDR3 sequences listed, around 3.6% were seen once. Sequencing used PBMCs, obtained on the day of the yellow fever booster vaccination. These receptors were collected from a man between 18 and 35 years old who received the YFV17D yellow fever vaccine.

This clonotype appeared many times. The chain couples TRBV4-2 to TRBJ1-2; D perhaps matches TRBD1 (6 bases). The V gene's germline CDR1 is LGHNA and CDR2 YNFKEQ. The CDR3 runs 14 residues. Trimming stripped 0 bases from V and 4 bases from J, with 9 bases between. The CDR3 reads CASSQETGGYGYTF. The CDR3 DNA sequence: TGTGCCAGCAGCCAAGAGACAGGTGGCTATGGCTACACCTTC.

V is TRBV2 and J is TRBJ2-7; possible D gene TRBD2, 5 bases. The CDR3 totals 11 residues. The germline V gene has CDR1 SNHLY and CDR2 FYNNEI. Trimming removed 4 bases from V and 10 bases from J, with 11 bases in between. The DNA of the CDR3 is TGTGCCAGCAGTGTGCTAGCCTTTCAGTACGTC. Protein: CASSVLAFQYV.

This clonotype came up many times. This chain connects TRBV7-6 to TRBJ2-4; 12 bases align to TRBD1. The CDR3 runs 19 residues. V shed 5 bases, J shed 3 bases, and the junction held 14 bases outside the gene matches. In germline, CDR1 is SGHVS, CDR2 FNYEAQ. The CDR3 loop is CASSARGQGATIGKNIQYF. The CDR3 nucleotides read TGTGCCAGCAGCGCCCGGGGACAGGGGGCGACCATAGGCAAAAACATTCAGTACTTC.

In this sample, this clonotype turned up a few times. The rearrangement joins TRBV7-8 to TRBJ2-7; D unclear. The CDR3 is made up of 13 amino acids. In germline, CDR1 is SGHVS, CDR2 FQNEAQ. V lost 1 base to trimming and J lost 2 bases, with 6 bases between them. In DNA form, the CDR3 reads TGTGCCAGCAGCTTAGTGGACGCCTACGAGCAGTACTTC. Protein sequence: CASSLVDAYEQYF. Full variable domain (missing parts from reference TRBV7-8 and TRBJ2-7): GAGVSQSPRYKVAKRGQDVALRCDPISGHVSLFWYQQALGQGPEFLTYFQNEAQLDKSGLPSDRFFAERPEGSVSTLKIQRTQQEDSAVYLCASSLVDAYEQYFGPGTRLTVT.

This clonotype was seen a few times. The V and J genes are TRBV15 and TRBJ2-6; D is ambiguous. The CDR3 has 18 amino acids. Between the trimmed V and J ends, which lost 0 bases and 0 bases, there was a span of 12 bases. Germline CDR1 and CDR2: LNHNV and YYDKDF (reference sequence). As DNA, the CDR3 is TGTGCCACCAGCAGAGATCCCCCACGTTCCTCTGGGGCCAACGTCCTGACTTTC. It yields the protein CATSRDPPRSSGANVLTF. Looking up the rest from reference TRBV15 and TRBJ2-6 gives the full variable domain: DAMVIQNPRYQVTQFGKPVTLSCSQTLNHNVMYWYQQKSSQAPKLLFHYYDKDFNNEADTPDNFQSRRPNTSFCFLDIRSPGLGDTAMYLCATSRDPPRSSGANVLTFGAGSRLTVL.

This clonotype was found many times. The V gene is TRBV10-3, the J gene TRBJ1-3; TRBD1 aligns across 7 bases. J gave up 0 bases and V 0 bases, and 5 bases lay outside the gene matches. The CDR3 is made up of 17 amino acids. The germline CDR1 and CDR2 sequences are ENHRY and SYGVKD. In DNA form, the CDR3 reads TGTGCCATCAGTGAGTCAAGACAGGGTTTCTCTGGAAACACCATATATTTT. Protein sequence: CAISESRQGFSGNTIYF.

This clonotype was observed a handful of times. The CDR3, as DNA: TGTGCCACCTCATTAGGGTATGGCTACACCTTC. Protein: CATSLGYGYTF. The rearrangement links TRBV12-3 or TRBV12-4 to TRBJ1-2; D unresolved. CDR3 length: 11 residues. V dropped 10 bases and J dropped 5 bases, with 11 bases sitting between them.

The rearrangement joins TRBV5-4 to TRBJ1-2, with D perhaps TRBD1 (5 bases). The germline V and J ends were trimmed by 5 bases and 3 bases, with 14 bases remaining between them. The CDR3 contains 14 residues. CDR1 is SGHNT and CDR2 is YYREEE in the germline V gene (reference sequence). CDR3 residues: CASRPFGGDYGYTF. CDR3 coding DNA: TGTGCCAGCAGGCCTTTTGGGGGAGACTATGGCTACACCTTC.

This clonotype was counted many times. The V call is TRBV12-3 or TRBV12-4, the J call TRBJ1-2; TRBD1 matches 7 bases. The V and J ends lost 7 bases and 4 bases, in that order; junction bases with no gene match: 12. This CDR3 region has 15 residues. The CDR3 coding sequence is TGTGCCAGCACTTTGCAAAGTCGACAGGGCTATGGCTACACCTTC. This codes for CASTLQSRQGYGYTF.

The chain has TRBV6-2 or TRBV6-3 and TRBJ2-7, with TRBD2 matching over 8 bases. The CDR3 loop spans 15 amino acids. The V gene end was trimmed by 6 bases and the J gene end by 7 bases; junction bases not matched to a gene: 14. CDR1 is MNHEY, CDR2 SVGEGT, per germline. CDR3 amino acids: CASRDSGEASGEQYV. The CDR3 nucleotides are TGTGCCAGCAGGGATAGCGGGGAAGCTTCGGGTGAGCAGTACGTC.

This clonotype was recorded at least ten times. CDR3 nucleotides: TGTGCCAGCAGAAACGAGGGAGACTCCTACAATGAGCAGTTCTTC. Its protein is CASRNEGDSYNEQFF. The J gene is TRBJ2-1, the V gene TRBV12-3 or TRBV12-4; tentatively, D is TRBD2 (5 bases). This CDR3 is built from 15 residues. Trimming took off 6 bases at V and 0 bases at J, with 12 bases between the two ends.

This clonotype was detected ten times or more. The V gene is TRBV4-2, the J gene TRBJ2-5, with 9 bases fitting TRBD2. This CDR3 comprises 16 residues. V gave up 0 bases and J gave up 5 bases; unmatched junction bases: 7. The V gene's germline CDR1 is LGHNA and CDR2 YNFKEQ. For the CDR3, the DNA is TGTGCCAGCAGCCAAGATACCGGGACTAGCTATGAGACCCAGTACTTC. Translation gives CASSQDTGTSYETQYF.

This clonotype has more than one count but fewer than ten. The chain has TRBV27 and TRBJ2-1; D assignment may be TRBD1 or TRBD2 (6 bases each). In germline, CDR1 is MNHEY, CDR2 SMNVEV (reference sequence). Between the trimmed V and J ends, which lost 6 bases and 0 bases, there was a span of 15 bases. The CDR3 is made up of 16 amino acids. In nucleotides, the CDR3 is TGTGCCAGCAGCTTAGAGGGGGGTAGCTCCTACAATGAGCAGTTCTTC. This translates into CASSLEGGSSYNEQFF.

In this sample, this clonotype turned up many times. The chain carries TRBV15 and TRBJ2-2, with 12 bases matching TRBD2. This CDR3 spans 17 amino acids. Germline-derived CDR1 and CDR2 are LNHNV and YYDKDF (reference sequence). The V gene end was trimmed by 2 bases and the J gene end by 5 bases; junction bases not matched to a gene: 6. The CDR3 region is CATSRLRLAGVTGELFF. CDR3 bases: TGTGCCACCAGCAGACTTCGACTAGCGGGGGTGACCGGGGAGCTGTTTTTT.

There are many counts of this clonotype. The J gene is TRBJ2-3, the V gene TRBV9; 8 nucleotides align to TRBD2. The J segment lost 4 bases and the V segment lost 0 bases, leaving 4 bases of the junction unmatched. This CDR3 is built from 15 residues. Germline-derived CDR1 and CDR2 are SGDLS and YYNGEE. CDR3 nucleotide sequence: TGTGCCAGCAGCGTAGGGGCAGCGGGGGCAGATACGCAGTATTTT. Its protein is CASSVGAAGADTQYF.

This clonotype showed up just a few times. This chain uses TRBV24-1 with TRBJ2-2, with D possibly TRBD2 on 5 matching bases. This CDR3 contains 14 residues. Deletions cut 4 bases from V and 3 bases from J, with 8 bases between. The germline gives CDR1 KGHDR, CDR2 SFDVKD. The CDR3 loop is CATSEAGDTGELFF. CDR3 coding DNA: TGTGCCACCAGTGAGGCCGGGGACACCGGGGAGCTGTTTTTT.

This clonotype was counted many times. The chain has TRBV6-6 and TRBJ1-4; 9 nucleotides align to TRBD1. V was clipped by 7 bases and J by 8 bases; unmatched bases: 11. The CDR3 extends over 15 amino acids. Germline CDR1 MNHNY, CDR2 SVGAGI (reference sequence). CDR3 coding DNA: TGTGCCAGCAAAACCGGGACAGGGAAGAAGGAAAAACTGTTTTTT. It translates to CASKTGTGKKEKLFF.